The clone carrying this TCR beta chain has more than one count but fewer than ten. What it binds is not known. This record comes from a study of cytotoxic CD8 clonotypes in ibrutinib-treated CLL. Findings and caveats of the study: Public clonotypes (which were uncommon) either contracted or remained stable on treatment.

CDR1 is DFQATT, CDR2 SNEGSKA, per germline (reference sequence). Trimming took 6 bases from V and 10 from J, leaving 13 bases between them. The CDR3 extends over 11 amino acids. Libraries were prepared by immunoSEQ multiplex PCR; TCRdb keeps only in-frame clonotypes and omits some of them. The table records 68,000 or so clones, roughly 72% of them present only once. The chain combines TRBV20-1 with TRBJ2-1; no clear D. The sequencing used PBMCs, collected after 12 months of ibrutinib treatment. The TCR sequence derives from a human donor with chronic lymphocytic leukemia. CDR3 DNA sequence: TGCAGTGCGAGACTGTTTCGGGAGCAGTTCTTC. Amino acid sequence: CSARLFREQFF.